The 5 T cell receptor beta chains listed next were all sequenced from one sample in a study of CD8 T cells in ankylosing spondylitis. Each CDR3 protein is one row after TCRdb ran MiXCR on the 5' RACE reads. This table holds 250,000 or so distinct CDR3 sequences, approximately 24% found once. Sequencing was carried out using blood, either unsorted or a sorted T cell fraction (not recorded which). The receptors originated from a male donor with ankylosing spondylitis or in good health (not recorded which).

A few counts support this clonotype. CDR3 nucleotides: TGTGCCAGCAGCCACGGAGGGTCTGACTATGGCTACACCTTC. Encoded protein: CASSHGGSDYGYTF. This chain uses TRBV6-1 with TRBJ1-2; D is unclear. The germline V and J ends were trimmed by 6 bases and 3 bases, with 14 bases remaining between them. The germline V gene encodes CDR1 MNHNS and CDR2 SASEGT. This CDR3 has 14 amino acids.

In this sample, this clonotype turned up a few times. The rearrangement joins TRBV7-8 to TRBJ2-5, with D tentatively TRBD2 (5 bases). Deletions cut 4 bases from V and 3 bases from J, with 12 bases between. The CDR3 consists of 14 residues. The germline gives CDR1 SGHVS, CDR2 FQNEAQ. The CDR3 DNA reads as TGTGCCAGCAGCTCCGGGGAGCGCGAAGAGACCCAGTACTTC. It yields the protein CASSSGEREETQYF.

The chain couples TRBV12-5 to TRBJ2-5; the D gene is possibly TRBD2 (5 bases). Germline CDR1 LGHNT, CDR2 FRNRAP. Trimming stripped 5 bases from V and 4 bases from J, with 14 bases between. There are 14 residues in the CDR3. The DNA for the CDR3 is TGTGCTAGTGGTCCGGGGTCTGAGAGAGAGACCCAGTACTTC. Translating gives CASGPGSERETQYF.

This clonotype has at least ten counts. The CDR3 loop reads CASSQEGQGRQPQHF. The CDR3 DNA reads as TGTGCCAGCAGCCAAGAGGGGCAGGGGAGGCAGCCCCAGCATTTT. V usage is TRBV4-2 and J usage is TRBJ1-5; D possibly corresponds to TRBD1 (6 bases). V was clipped by 0 bases and J by 7 bases, with 13 bases between them. Per germline, CDR1 LGHNA and CDR2 YNFKEQ. The CDR3 spans 15 residues.

Notes on this clonotype: This may arise from a read error, as a much more abundant clone is one base away. CDR3 nucleotides: TGTGCCAGCAGTCCCAGGAGCTCTGGGGCCAACCTCCTGACTTTC. This sequence encodes CASSPRSSGANLLTF. V gene TRBV11-2 combines with J gene TRBJ2-6; a weak D match, TRBD1 (5 bases). Germline V gene lookup returns CDR1 SGHAT and CDR2 FQNNGV. The CDR3 sequence is 15 residues long.